These 28 T cell receptor beta chains were all obtained from the same sample, sequenced in a study of control samples from healthy donors and cancer patients. Only in-frame clones appear in the TCRdb table, and some are missing; sequencing was by immunoSEQ multiplex PCR. In all, the sample yields about 190,000 clones. Sequenced: blood. The receptor source for this set is a woman in her twenties or thirties in good health.

This chain uses TRBV29-1 with TRBJ2-7, with D possibly being TRBD2 (6 bases). Trimming removed 4 bases from V and 6 bases from J, with 16 bases in between. This CDR3 has 13 amino acids. CDR1 is SQVTM and CDR2 is ANQGSEA in the germline V gene. The CDR3 coding sequence is TGCAGCGTTGGTGGCAGGGCGGAGGGCGAGCAGTACTTC. Translating it yields CSVGGRAEGEQYF.

On this clone: Different DNA sequences within this sample yield the same CDR3. V and J are TRBV28 and TRBJ1-1; D remains unclear. Trimming cost V 4 bases and J 1 base, with 1 base left between them. CDR3 size: 11 residues. The V gene's germline CDR1 is MDHEN and CDR2 SYDVKM. The CDR3 here is CASSSNTEAFF. The CDR3 coding sequence is TGTGCCAGCAGTTCGAACACTGAAGCTTTCTTT.

This sequence joins TRBV27 and TRBJ1-4; D uncertain. This CDR3 spans 15 amino acids. Trimming cost V 3 bases and J 3 bases, with 11 bases left between them. Germline values: CDR1 MNHEY, CDR2 SMNVEV (reference sequence). The DNA for the CDR3 is TGTGCCAGCAGTTTTTTCCCCCCTTCTAATGAAAAACTGTTTTTT. Encoded protein: CASSFFPPSNEKLFF.

This chain connects TRBV29-1 to TRBJ1-2; D not certain. Germline V gene lookup returns CDR1 SQVTM and CDR2 ANQGSEA. CDR3 length: 13 residues. Trimming cost V 6 bases and J 2 bases, with 13 bases left between them. The DNA for the CDR3 is TGCAGCGTCCTGCCCCACCAAAACTATGGCTACACCTTC. It yields the protein CSVLPHQNYGYTF. Full variable domain (outside the CDR3, taken from reference TRBV29-1 and TRBJ1-2): SAVISQKPSRDICQRGTSLTIQCQVDSQVTMMFWYRQQPGQSLTLIATANQGSEATYESGFVIDKFPISRPNLTFSTLTVSNMSPEDSSIYLCSVLPHQNYGYTFGSGTRLTVV.

V gene TRBV5-5 combines with J gene TRBJ1-2; no firm D call. Per the germline V gene, CDR1 is SGHKS and CDR2 is YYEKEE (reference sequence). V lost 0 bases and J lost 5, with 11 bases in between. There are 14 residues in the CDR3. CDR3 loop: CASSLAEGLYGYTF. The CDR3 DNA is TGTGCCAGCAGCTTGGCTGAGGGCCTTTATGGCTACACCTTC.

The genes are TRBV6-2 or TRBV6-3 and TRBJ2-7; TRBD2 matches 9 bases. The CDR3 contains 16 residues. The germline gives CDR1 MNHEY, CDR2 SVGEGT. Trimming at V came to 0 bases and at J to 6 bases, leaving 9 bases not matched to a gene. CDR3 coding DNA: TGTGCCAGCAGTTACTCCGGACGCGGGGGGGCCTCCGAGCAGTACTTC. Translating gives CASSYSGRGGASEQYF.

V usage is TRBV29-1 and J usage is TRBJ2-2, with D unresolved. CDR1 and CDR2 from the germline V gene are SQVTM and ANQGSEA. The V end lost 3 bases, the J end lost 2 bases, and 4 bases lay between the germline ends. There are 12 residues in the CDR3. The CDR3 nucleotides read TGCAGCGTTGACAAAAACACCGGGGAGCTGTTTTTT. As protein: CSVDKNTGELFF.

V gene TRBV5-8 combines with J gene TRBJ2-6, with D tentatively TRBD1 (5 bases). Trimming left V 5 bases short and J 0 bases short, with 12 bases between. The CDR3 is made up of 16 amino acids. CDR1 and CDR2 (germline): SGHTS, YDEGEE. CDR3 loop: CASREPGCSGANVLTF. The DNA of the CDR3 is TGTGCCAGCAGAGAGCCAGGGTGCTCTGGGGCCAACGTCCTGACTTTC. The whole variable domain, filled in from reference TRBV5-8 and TRBJ2-6, reads EAGVTQSPTHLIKTRGQQATLRCSPISGHTSVYWYQQALGLGLQFLLWYDEGEERNRGNFPPRFSGRQFPNYSSELNVNALELEDSALYLCASREPGCSGANVLTFGAGSRLTVL.

Written as DNA, the CDR3 is TGTGCCAGCGCCCAACAAGGGTTCGAGACCCAGTACTTC. Translated: CASAQQGFETQYF. This rearrangement joins TRBV12-3 or TRBV12-4 to TRBJ2-5; D is uncertain. The CDR3 contains 13 residues. V dropped 8 bases and J dropped 5 bases, with 15 bases sitting between them.

V gene TRBV12-3 or TRBV12-4 combines with J gene TRBJ2-2; TRBD1 matches 7 bases. The V segment lost 8 bases and the J segment 6 bases; nucleotides outside the gene matches: 6. This CDR3 has 13 amino acids. In nucleotides, the CDR3 is TGTGCCAGCCGATCGACAGGGCCCGGGGAGCTGTTTTTT. Its protein product is CASRSTGPGELFF.

CDR3 bases: TGTGCCAGTAGTATAGGAACCGGACAGGGGGCGGGAAACATTCAGTACTTC. Amino acid sequence: CASSIGTGQGAGNIQYF. The V gene is TRBV19, the J gene TRBJ2-4; 11 positions agree with TRBD1. The CDR3 sequence is 17 residues long. Germline-derived CDR1 and CDR2 are LNHDA and SQIVND (reference sequence). The trim removed 1 base at V and 6 bases at J, leaving 8 bases unmatched.

This chain joins TRBV3-1 (or the pseudogene TRBV3-2) and TRBJ1-2, with 12 nucleotides matching TRBD1. CDR1 and CDR2 from the germline V gene are LGHDT and YNNKEL (reference sequence). Trimming removed 4 bases from V and 7 bases from J; junction bases left unmatched: 7. The CDR3 runs to 15 residues. CDR3 region: CASSRRDRGQLGYTF. The DNA for the CDR3 is TGTGCCAGCAGCCGCCGGGACAGGGGGCAGCTTGGCTACACCTTC.

The gene calls are TRBV19 and TRBJ1-2, with 10 positions matching TRBD1. V lost 8 bases to trimming and J lost 8 bases; unmatched junction nucleotides: 11. CDR1 is LNHDA and CDR2 is SQIVND in the germline V gene (reference sequence). This CDR3 spans 14 amino acids. The CDR3 spells CASEPGTGVKGYTF. The CDR3 nucleotides are TGTGCCAGTGAACCCGGGACAGGGGTGAAGGGCTACACCTTC.

The genes are TRBV28 and TRBJ2-7; TRBD1 matches at 10 bases. Germline CDR1 and CDR2: MDHEN and SYDVKM. The CDR3 is 15 amino acids. Trimming cost V 3 bases and J 2 bases; bases outside gene matches: 4. The CDR3 DNA sequence: TGTGCCAGCAGTTTCCCCGGGACAGGGGCCTACGAGCAGTACTTC. Encoded protein: CASSFPGTGAYEQYF.

The gene calls are TRBV19 and TRBJ1-1; D may be TRBD1 (6 bases). This CDR3 comprises 13 residues. Germline loops: CDR1 LNHDA, CDR2 SQIVND (reference sequence). The ends were cut back, 5 bases at V and 5 bases at J, with 12 bases in the middle. DNA for the CDR3: TGTGCCAGTAGTGTACAGGGAGGGACTGAAGCTTTCTTT. Its translation is CASSVQGGTEAFF.

The CDR3, as DNA: TGTGCCAGCAGCTACCGCCGGACAGGGGGGGTTTGGGGAGAGACCCAGTACTTC. This translates into CASSYRRTGGVWGETQYF. This chain connects TRBV5-5 to TRBJ2-5, with 10 positions matching TRBD1. This CDR3 comprises 18 residues. CDR1 is SGHKS, CDR2 YYEKEE, per germline (reference sequence). The trim removed 3 bases at V and 4 bases at J, leaving 15 bases unmatched.

V is TRBV14 and J is TRBJ1-2, with 9 bases matching TRBD1. The CDR3 totals 13 residues. V was pared by 5 bases and J by 8 bases, with 6 bases of the junction left unmatched. Germline CDR1 and CDR2: SGHDN and FVKESK. CDR3 in amino acids: CASSARTGDGYTF. The DNA of the CDR3 is TGTGCCAGCAGCGCCCGGACAGGGGACGGCTACACCTTC. Complete variable domain (other parts from reference TRBV14 and TRBJ1-2): EAGVTQFPSHSVIEKGQTVTLRCDPISGHDNLYWYRRVMGKEIKFLLHFVKESKQDESGMPNNRFLAERTGGTYSTLKVQPAELEDSGVYFCASSARTGDGYTFGSGTRLTVV.

The J gene is TRBJ1-2, the V gene TRBV6-5, with D possibly being TRBD1 (6 bases). The CDR3 loop spans 15 amino acids. Trimming left V 7 bases short and J 4 bases short, with 19 bases between. CDR1 MNHEY and CDR2 SVGAGI come from the germline V gene. CDR3: CASNQDRLNRYGYTF. The CDR3 DNA reads TGTGCCAGCAACCAAGACAGGCTCAACCGCTATGGCTACACCTTC.

CDR3 protein: CASSLGANYGYTF. CDR3 in DNA: TGTGCCAGCAGCTTAGGAGCTAACTATGGCTACACCTTC. The rearrangement uses TRBV7-9 and TRBJ1-2; D unresolved. The ends were cut back, 1 base at V and 0 bases at J, with 3 bases in the middle. The CDR3 contains 13 residues. Germline lookup yields CDR1 SEHNR and CDR2 FQNEAQ (reference sequence).

The chain joins TRBV4-1 to TRBJ1-3; 11 nucleotides align to TRBD1. V shed 0 bases, J shed 8 bases, and the junction held 3 bases outside the gene matches. Germline values: CDR1 MGHRA, CDR2 YSYEKL. The CDR3 runs to 15 residues. CDR3 protein: CASSQDGTGGDTIYF. The CDR3 region has the DNA TGCGCCAGCAGCCAAGACGGGACAGGGGGAGACACCATATATTTT.

The V gene is TRBV28, the J gene TRBJ2-7; 8 bases match TRBD1. The CDR3 is 15 amino acids. V lost 6 bases, J lost 2 bases, and 9 bases stayed unmatched. The V gene's germline CDR1 is MDHEN and CDR2 SYDVKM. The CDR3 is CASRPGGTGAYEQYF. The CDR3 nucleotides are TGTGCCAGCAGGCCAGGCGGGACAGGAGCCTACGAGCAGTACTTC.

This chain connects TRBV7-2 to TRBJ2-2; no reliable D call. The germline V gene encodes CDR1 SGHTA and CDR2 FQGNSA. The CDR3 covers 15 residues. Trimming pared 4 bases from V and 1 base from J, leaving 10 bases between. As DNA, the CDR3 is TGTGCCAGCAGCTCCCACGGACGGAACACCGGGGAGCTGTTTTTT. Protein product: CASSSHGRNTGELFF.

The chain couples TRBV27 to TRBJ1-2; D is unclear. CDR3 length: 13 amino acids. CDR1 is MNHEY, CDR2 SMNVEV, per germline (reference sequence). V lost 2 bases to trimming and J lost 2 bases, with 6 bases between them. This CDR3 is CASSLRENYGYTF. Here the CDR3 DNA reads TGTGCCAGCAGTTTAAGGGAGAACTATGGCTACACCTTC.

The chain uses TRBV27 and TRBJ2-3; the D call may be TRBD1 or TRBD2 (5 bases each). This CDR3 comprises 14 residues. CDR1 is MNHEY, CDR2 SMNVEV, per germline (reference sequence). Trimming removed 3 bases at V and 2 bases at J, with 9 bases between. The CDR3 coding sequence is TGTGCCAGCAGTTTCCGAGGGACCACAGATACGCAGTATTTT. It yields the protein CASSFRGTTDTQYF.

The rearrangement uses TRBV15 and TRBJ2-3; 8 positions agree with TRBD1. V shed 0 bases, J shed 0 bases, and the junction held 5 bases outside the gene matches. Germline assignment: CDR1 LNHNV and CDR2 YYDKDF (reference sequence). The CDR3 is 17 amino acids. This CDR3 is CATSRDLWTGSTDTQYF. The CDR3 DNA reads TGTGCCACCAGCAGAGATCTCTGGACAGGGAGCACAGATACGCAGTATTTT.

This chain joins TRBV7-9 and TRBJ1-5; D gene unclear. The V end lost 4 bases, the J end lost 0 bases, and 16 bases lay between the germline ends. The V gene's germline CDR1 is SEHNR and CDR2 FQNEAQ (reference sequence). This CDR3 has 17 amino acids. CDR3 coding DNA: TGTGCCAGCAGCTCCCGAGTCCGCCAATATAGCAATCAGCCCCAGCATTTT. This sequence encodes CASSSRVRQYSNQPQHF.

This chain joins TRBV27 and TRBJ1-1; D is unclear. Trimming pared 7 bases from V and 7 bases from J, leaving 16 bases between. Germline CDR1 is MNHEY and CDR2 is SMNVEV (reference sequence). CDR3 size: 13 residues. CDR3 coding DNA: TGTGCCAGCAAAAAATCCGCGCAGTTTGAAGCTTTCTTT. This gives the protein CASKKSAQFEAFF.

J is TRBJ2-2 and V is TRBV27; D is uncertain. The CDR3 sequence is 15 residues long. The germline V and J ends were trimmed by 2 bases and 6 bases, with 13 bases remaining between them. Germline CDR1 reads MNHEY; CDR2 reads SMNVEV (reference sequence). CDR3 sequence (DNA): TGTGCCAGCAGTTTAACGGTTCTCTCTCCCGGGGAGCTGTTTTTT. Translated, it gives CASSLTVLSPGELFF.